These T cell receptor beta chains were read from a single sample in a study of cytotoxic CD8 clonotypes in ibrutinib-treated CLL. Repertoires were generated with immunoSEQ multiplex PCR, while TCRdb's copy carries only in-frame clones and drops some. The sample holds around 200,000 clones; 70% are singletons and the top ten take about 6.4%. Sample: PBMCs, taken after 12 months of ibrutinib treatment. These receptors came from a human donor with chronic lymphocytic leukemia. Both conserved end residues are trimmed from each CDR3. For some rows the clone size is stated as once, few or many, or as a class when expanded; others skip it.

V	size	CDR3
TRBV10-3	-	AISESVGYEQY
TRBV25-1	-	ASSELGLANYGYT
TRBV6-5	-	ASSKPGRNYGYT
TRBV7-9	-	ASSDGDYEQY
TRBV6-1	-	AISELLTVRGIYTEAF
TRBV28	-	ASSFSRLARTGELF
TRBV7-6	-	ASRGRGRGNTIY
TRBV25-1	-	ASSRRNYGYT
TRBV21-1	once	ASSKTHRRYSNQPQH
TRBV19	-	ASSAPGYPWQPQH
TRBV6-1	-	ASKMVLALNYEQY
TRBV6-5	few	AIGEGEKLF
TRBV18	-	ASSQGQGAEYGYT
TRBV5-1	-	ASSSGATEETQY
TRBV4-3	-	ASSQGRASYEQY
TRBV7-2	few	ASSPRTGWANVLT
TRBV25-1	-	ASSRDSTKIEAF
TRBV15	-	ATSRNGDRGIHGYT
TRBV11-3	once	ASSLDSRTEAF
TRBV7-2	-	ASRHRAQETQY
TRBV15	-	ATSTGTSGGPSNTQY
TRBV27	-	ASTPRGPNYGYT
TRBV9	-	ASSPTPGTSLYNEQF
TRBV10-1	-	ASSGDGANEAF
TRBV7-9	-	ASSSVTGVNNSPLH
TRBV20-1	-	SARDTGQGV
TRBV5-1	-	ASSLESPGNEQF
TRBV7-2	-	ASSRRFDTEAF
TRBV7-8	once	ASSSNRGRNEKLF
TRBV28	-	ASRPAAGAPLLNTEAF
TRBV27	once	ASSFRTGGNSPLH
TRBV7-2	few	ASSPRRDRNTEAF
TRBV7-9	-	ATQAGDEQY
TRBV30	-	AWGQGYSNQPQH
TRBV7-2	-	ASSLGGRGEQF
TRBV7-2	-	ASSRPGTGDEQY
TRBV5-1	few	ASSPGDYGYT
TRBV4-3	few	ASSQDLGRELF
TRBV11-2	-	ASSASGTGTYEQY
TRBV30	-	AWSVGLAGITDTQY
TRBV5-1	-	ASSLIVSGANVLT
TRBV18	-	ASSPGGRVVYEQY
TRBV25-1	few	ASSNRVRSTNEKLF
TRBV6-6	-	ASSLGQGAGYGYT
TRBV10-1	few	ASSVSGSPLH
TRBV11-2	-	ASSPEGTGGHYEQY
TRBV5-1	-	ASSAGLQETQY
TRBV7-2	-	ASSLEGTRVRTEAF
TRBV18	-	ASSTSVNEKLF
TRBV5-4	many	ASSWEKGSYEQY
TRBV6-5	-	ASSWRQGSSGGYT
TRBV27	few	ASSVRTGGNEQF
TRBV18	once	ASSPLDRDYGYT
TRBV4-2	-	ASSPAGPSNQPQH
TRBV5-6	-	ASSFTGRPEVETQY
TRBV30	-	AWSVKDRGYSNQPQH
TRBV2	-	ASSGRRSGHNEQF
TRBV7-2	-	ASSLVLADLLLNTDTQY
TRBV5-8	-	ASSLAGGDRLYGYT